This TCR beta chain comes out of a study of technical replicates of blood from several donors (dated by TCRdb to about 2017). As concerns this clone: Its antigen remains unidentified. One base away there is no much larger clone; base qualities are not given.

The method was the immunoSEQ multiplex PCR assay. This immuneACCESS table, as held by TCRdb, lists in-frame sequences with V and J called but not all clones. Of the missing ones, under half trace to an unresolved V gene in checked studies; the others have no known cause. Across this sample there are fewer than 15,000 clones, with 85% to 95% seen only once. The ten top clones hold approximately 7% of the sample. From its cysteine to its phenylalanine, the CDR3 spans 16 amino acids. Kept here is only the CDR3 DNA, which spans 48 bases and is read in frame from base 1. The germline V gene supplies CDR1 SQVTM and CDR2 ANQGSEA. From V the trimming removes 8 bases and from J it removes 0 bases, while the gene matches leave 13 bases of the junction unaccounted for.

The TCR originated in a human donor in good health. Sequencing was performed on PBMCs. This chain joins TRBV29-1 to TRBJ2-1, with 7 bases in between that match TRBD2. The nucleotide sequence reads TGCAGCTTCTCAGGAGCTAGCGGTAGCTCCTACAATGAGCAGTTCTTC. Translation gives CSFSGASGSSYNEQFF.